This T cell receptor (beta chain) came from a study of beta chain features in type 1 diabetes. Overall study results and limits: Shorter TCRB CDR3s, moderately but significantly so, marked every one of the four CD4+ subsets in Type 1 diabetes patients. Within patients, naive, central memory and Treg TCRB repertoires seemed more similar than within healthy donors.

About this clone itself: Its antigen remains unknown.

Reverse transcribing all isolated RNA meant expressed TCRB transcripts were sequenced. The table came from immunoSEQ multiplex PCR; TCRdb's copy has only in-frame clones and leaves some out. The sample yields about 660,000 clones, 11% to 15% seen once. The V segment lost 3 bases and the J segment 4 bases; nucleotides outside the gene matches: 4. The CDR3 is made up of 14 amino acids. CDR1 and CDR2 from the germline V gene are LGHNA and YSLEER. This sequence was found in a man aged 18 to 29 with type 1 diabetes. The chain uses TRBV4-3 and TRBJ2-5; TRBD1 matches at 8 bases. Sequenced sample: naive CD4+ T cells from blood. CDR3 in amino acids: CASSQETGVETQYF. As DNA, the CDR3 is TGCGCCAGCAGCCAGGAGACAGGGGTAGAGACCCAGTACTTC.